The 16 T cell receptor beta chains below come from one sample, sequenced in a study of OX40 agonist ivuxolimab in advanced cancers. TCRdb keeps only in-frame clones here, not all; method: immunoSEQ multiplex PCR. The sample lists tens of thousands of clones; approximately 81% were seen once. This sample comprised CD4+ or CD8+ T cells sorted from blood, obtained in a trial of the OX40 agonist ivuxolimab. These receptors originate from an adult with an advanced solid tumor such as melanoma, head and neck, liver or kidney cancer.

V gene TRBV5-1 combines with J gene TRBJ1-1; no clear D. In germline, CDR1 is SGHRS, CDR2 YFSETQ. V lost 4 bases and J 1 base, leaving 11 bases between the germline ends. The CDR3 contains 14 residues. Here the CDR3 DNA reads TGCGCCAGCAGCCCTCCGGCGGGGAACACTGAAGCTTTCTTT. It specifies CASSPPAGNTEAFF.

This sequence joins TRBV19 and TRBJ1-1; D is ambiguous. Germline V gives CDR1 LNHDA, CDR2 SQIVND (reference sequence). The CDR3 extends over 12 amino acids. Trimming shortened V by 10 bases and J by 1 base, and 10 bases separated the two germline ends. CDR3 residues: CATVTSNTEAFF. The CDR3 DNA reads TGTGCCACCGTGACATCGAACACTGAAGCTTTCTTT. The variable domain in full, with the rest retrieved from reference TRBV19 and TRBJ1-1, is DGGITQSPKYLFRKEGQNVTLSCEQNLNHDAMYWYRQDPGQGLRLIYYSQIVNDFQKGDIAEGYSVSREKKESFPLTVTSAQKNPTAFYLCATVTSNTEAFFGQGTRLTVV.

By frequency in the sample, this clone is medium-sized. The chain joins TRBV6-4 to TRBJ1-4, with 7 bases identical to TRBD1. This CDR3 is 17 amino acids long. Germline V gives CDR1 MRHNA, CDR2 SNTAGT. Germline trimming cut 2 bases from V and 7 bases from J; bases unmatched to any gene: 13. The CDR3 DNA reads TGTGCCAGCAGTGACCCGGAGGTGGGACAGCTCGGTGAAAAACTGTTTTTT. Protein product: CASSDPEVGQLGEKLFF.

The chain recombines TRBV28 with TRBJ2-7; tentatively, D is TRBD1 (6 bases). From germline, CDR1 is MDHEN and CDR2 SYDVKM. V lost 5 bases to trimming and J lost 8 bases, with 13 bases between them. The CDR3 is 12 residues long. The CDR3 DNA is TGTGCCAGCAGTCCCCCCAGGGGAAAGCAGTACTTC. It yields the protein CASSPPRGKQYF.

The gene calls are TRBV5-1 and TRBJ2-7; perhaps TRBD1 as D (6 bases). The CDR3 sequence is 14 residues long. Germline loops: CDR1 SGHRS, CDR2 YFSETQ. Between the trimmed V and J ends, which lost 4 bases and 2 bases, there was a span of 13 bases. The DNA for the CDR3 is TGCGCCAGCAGCCCGACAGGTTCCGCCTACGAGCAGTACTTC. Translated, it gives CASSPTGSAYEQYF.

CDR3 in DNA: TGTGCCAGCACGAGATTCTCGGATAATTCACCCCTCCACTTT. Translating it yields CASTRFSDNSPLHF. V gene TRBV6-6 combines with J gene TRBJ1-6; the D is unclear. Germline V gene lookup returns CDR1 MNHNY and CDR2 SVGAGI (reference sequence). This CDR3 comprises 14 residues. V lost 7 bases and J 5 bases, leaving 12 bases between the germline ends.

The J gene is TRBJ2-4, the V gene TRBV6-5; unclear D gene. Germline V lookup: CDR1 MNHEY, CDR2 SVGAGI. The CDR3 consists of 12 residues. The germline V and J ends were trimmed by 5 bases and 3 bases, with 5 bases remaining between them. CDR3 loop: CASSGDKNIQYF. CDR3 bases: TGTGCCAGCAGTGGGGACAAAAACATTCAGTACTTC.

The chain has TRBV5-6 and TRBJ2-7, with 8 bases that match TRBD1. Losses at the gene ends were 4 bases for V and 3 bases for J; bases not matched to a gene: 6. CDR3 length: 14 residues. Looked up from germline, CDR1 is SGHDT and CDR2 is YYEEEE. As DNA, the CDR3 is TGTGCCAGCAGCCCTGGACAGGGACACTACGAGCAGTACTTC. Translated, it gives CASSPGQGHYEQYF.

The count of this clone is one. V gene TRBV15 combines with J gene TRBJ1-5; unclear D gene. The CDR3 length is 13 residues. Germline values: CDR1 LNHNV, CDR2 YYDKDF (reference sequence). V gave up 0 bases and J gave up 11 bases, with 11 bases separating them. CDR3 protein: CATSRDRVVAQHF. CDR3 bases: TGTGCCACCAGCAGAGATCGCGTAGTGGCCCAGCATTTT.

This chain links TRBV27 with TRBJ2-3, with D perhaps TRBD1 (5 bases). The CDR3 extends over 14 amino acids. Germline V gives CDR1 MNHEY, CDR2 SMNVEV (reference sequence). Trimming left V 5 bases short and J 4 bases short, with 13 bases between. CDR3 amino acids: CASSRFLGADTQYF. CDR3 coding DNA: TGTGCCAGCAGTAGGTTCTTAGGGGCAGATACGCAGTATTTT.

As DNA, the CDR3 is TGTGCCAGTAGTATAGAAGGGGTACGCAATCAGCCCCAGCATTTT. The encoded protein is CASSIEGVRNQPQHF. V is TRBV19 and J is TRBJ1-5; the D gene is possibly TRBD1 (5 bases). Germline assignment: CDR1 LNHDA and CDR2 SQIVND (reference sequence). V lost 0 bases and J 2 bases, leaving 8 bases between the germline ends. The CDR3 covers 15 residues.

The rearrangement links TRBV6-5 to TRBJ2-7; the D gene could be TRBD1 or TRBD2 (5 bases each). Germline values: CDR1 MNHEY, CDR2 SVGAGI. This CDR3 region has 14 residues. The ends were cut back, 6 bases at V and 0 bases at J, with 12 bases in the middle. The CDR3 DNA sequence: TGTGCCAGCAGCCTCATGGGGGTCTCCTACGAGCAGTACTTC. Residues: CASSLMGVSYEQYF.

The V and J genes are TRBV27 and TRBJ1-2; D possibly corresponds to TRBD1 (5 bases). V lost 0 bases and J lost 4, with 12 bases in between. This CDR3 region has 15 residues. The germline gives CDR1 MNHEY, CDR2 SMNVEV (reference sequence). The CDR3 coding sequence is TGTGCCAGCAGTTTATCGGGGCGGAGCATCTATGGCTACACCTTC. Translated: CASSLSGRSIYGYTF.

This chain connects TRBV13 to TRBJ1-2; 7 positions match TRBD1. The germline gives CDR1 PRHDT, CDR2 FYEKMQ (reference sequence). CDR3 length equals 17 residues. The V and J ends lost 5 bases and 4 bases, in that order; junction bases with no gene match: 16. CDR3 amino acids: CASSPKGAGGKLYGYTF. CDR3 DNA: TGTGCCAGCAGCCCTAAAGGGGCAGGGGGAAAACTCTATGGCTACACCTTC.

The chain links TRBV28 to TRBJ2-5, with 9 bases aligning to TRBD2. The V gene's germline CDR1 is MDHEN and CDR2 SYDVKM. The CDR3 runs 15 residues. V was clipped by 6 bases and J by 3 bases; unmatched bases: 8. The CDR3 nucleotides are TGTGCCAGCAGGAATACTTTAGCGGGAGAAGAGACCCAGTACTTC. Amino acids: CASRNTLAGEETQYF.

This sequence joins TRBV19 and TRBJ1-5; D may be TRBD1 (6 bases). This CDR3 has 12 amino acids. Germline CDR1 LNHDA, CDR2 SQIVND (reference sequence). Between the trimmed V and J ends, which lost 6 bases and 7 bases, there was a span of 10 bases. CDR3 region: CASRGGHQPQHF. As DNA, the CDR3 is TGTGCCAGTAGAGGGGGGCACCAGCCCCAGCATTTT.